This TCR beta chain was sequenced for a study of blood T cell repertoires in COVID-19. Sequenced by immunoSEQ multiplex PCR; TCRdb stores in-frame clones only, minus some. The sample holds 60,000 to 80,000 clones; 92% are singletons and the top ten take roughly 6.2%. The CDR3 is 15 residues long. With 5 bases removed from V and 0 bases from J, the gap between germline ends came to 11 bases. The germline gives CDR1 MNHEY, CDR2 SMNVEV (reference sequence). What was sequenced was peripheral blood. The source of this sequence is a human donor in a cohort sampled during active COVID-19. The chain carries TRBV27 and TRBJ2-4, with D perhaps matching TRBD1 (6 bases). Here the CDR3 reads CASSAGTLAKNIQYF. CDR3 in DNA: TGTGCCAGCAGTGCCGGGACATTAGCCAAAAACATTCAGTACTTC.